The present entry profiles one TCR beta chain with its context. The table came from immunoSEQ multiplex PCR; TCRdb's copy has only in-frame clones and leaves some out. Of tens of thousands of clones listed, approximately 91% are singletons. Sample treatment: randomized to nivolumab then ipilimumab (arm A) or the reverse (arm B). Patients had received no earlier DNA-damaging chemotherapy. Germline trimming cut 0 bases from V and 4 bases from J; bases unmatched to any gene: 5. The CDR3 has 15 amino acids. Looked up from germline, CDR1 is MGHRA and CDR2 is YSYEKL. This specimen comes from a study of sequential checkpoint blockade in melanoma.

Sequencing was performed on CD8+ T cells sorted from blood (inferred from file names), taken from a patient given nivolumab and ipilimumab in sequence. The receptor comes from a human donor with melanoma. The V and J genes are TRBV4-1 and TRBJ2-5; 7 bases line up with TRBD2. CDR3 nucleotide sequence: TGCGCCAGCAGCCAAGAGTGGACGGGAGGAGAGACCCAGTACTTC. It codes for CASSQEWTGGETQYF.